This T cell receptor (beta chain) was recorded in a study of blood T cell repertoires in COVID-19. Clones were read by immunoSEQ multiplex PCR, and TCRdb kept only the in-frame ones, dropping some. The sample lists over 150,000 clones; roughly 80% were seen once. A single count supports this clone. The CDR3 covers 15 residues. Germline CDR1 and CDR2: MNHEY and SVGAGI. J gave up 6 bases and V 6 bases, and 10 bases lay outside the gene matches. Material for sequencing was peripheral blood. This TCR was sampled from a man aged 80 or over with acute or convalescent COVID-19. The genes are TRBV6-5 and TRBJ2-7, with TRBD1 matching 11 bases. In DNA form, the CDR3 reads TGTGCCAGCAGATACCAGGACAGGGGGCTTGGCGAGCAGTACTTC. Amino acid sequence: CASRYQDRGLGEQYF.